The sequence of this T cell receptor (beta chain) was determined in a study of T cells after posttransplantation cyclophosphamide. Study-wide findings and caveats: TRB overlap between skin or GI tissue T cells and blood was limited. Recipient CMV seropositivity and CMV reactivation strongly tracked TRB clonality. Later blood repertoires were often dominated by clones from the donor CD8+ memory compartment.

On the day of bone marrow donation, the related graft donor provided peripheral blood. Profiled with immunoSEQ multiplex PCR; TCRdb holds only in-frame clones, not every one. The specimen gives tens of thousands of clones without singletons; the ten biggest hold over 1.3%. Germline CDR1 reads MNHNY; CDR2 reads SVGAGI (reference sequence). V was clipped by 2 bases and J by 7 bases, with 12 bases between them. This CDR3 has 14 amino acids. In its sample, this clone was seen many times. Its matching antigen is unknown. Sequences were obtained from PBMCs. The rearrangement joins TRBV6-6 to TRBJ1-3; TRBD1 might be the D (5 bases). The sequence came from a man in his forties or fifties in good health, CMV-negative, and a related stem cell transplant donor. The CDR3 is CASSYGSGTNTIYF. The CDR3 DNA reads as TGTGCCAGCAGTTACGGTTCAGGGACTAACACCATATATTTT.